Below, 7 T cell receptor beta chains from the same sample are listed, as sequenced in a study of cytomegalovirus exposure and HLA in healthy donors. Primers for the PCR totalled 60 Vbeta and 13 Jbeta. Measured with immunoSEQ multiplex PCR; TCRdb has only the in-frame clones, and not every one. The sample shows 110,000 to 150,000 clones, 70% to 75% of them seen only once. The sequencing input was PBMCs. Receptors originate from a woman in her twenties or thirties in good health and CMV-seronegative.

This clone showed up just a few times. V is TRBV19 and J is TRBJ1-1, with 8 bases fitting TRBD1. V gave up 4 bases and J gave up 1 base; unmatched junction bases: 8. The CDR3 spans 16 residues. Germline assignment: CDR1 LNHDA and CDR2 SQIVND (reference sequence). The CDR3 here is CASSTSGQGKNTEAFF. The CDR3 nucleotides read TGTGCCAGTAGTACCTCCGGACAGGGAAAGAACACTGAAGCTTTCTTT.

The gene calls are TRBV29-1 and TRBJ1-1, with TRBD1 as a possible D gene (5 bases). Germline-derived CDR1 and CDR2 are SQVTM and ANQGSEA. Trimming cost V 2 bases and J 4 bases, with 8 bases left between them. The CDR3 sequence is 12 residues long. CDR3 sequence (DNA): TGCAGCGTTGAAAGGGGTGGCACTGAAGCTTTCTTT. Its protein is CSVERGGTEAFF.

The J gene is TRBJ2-5, the V gene TRBV10-3; the D gene is possibly TRBD1 (5 bases). The CDR3 totals 13 residues. V dropped 5 bases and J dropped 4 bases, with 11 bases sitting between them. Looked up from germline, CDR1 is ENHRY and CDR2 is SYGVKD. The CDR3 sequence: CAISPGRPETQYF. Written as DNA, the CDR3 is TGTGCCATCAGTCCAGGGCGGCCAGAGACCCAGTACTTC.

The rearrangement links TRBV5-1 to TRBJ2-3, with 11 bases fitting TRBD2. This CDR3 has 15 amino acids. With V trimmed by 3 bases and J by 0 bases, 0 bases remained unmatched. Germline V lookup: CDR1 SGHRS, CDR2 YFSETQ. The CDR3 region has the DNA TGCGCCAGCAGCTCTAGCGGGGGGAGCACAGATACGCAGTATTTT. It encodes CASSSSGGSTDTQYF.

V is TRBV5-1 and J is TRBJ2-1, with TRBD1 identical over 10 bases. The CDR3 is 13 residues long. The J segment lost 8 bases and the V segment lost 6 bases, leaving 5 bases of the junction unmatched. Per germline, CDR1 SGHRS and CDR2 YFSETQ. In DNA, the CDR3 is TGCGCCAGCATGGGACAGGGGTTGGATGAGCAGTTCTTC. Its protein product is CASMGQGLDEQFF. Supplemented by reference TRBV5-1 and TRBJ2-1, the full variable domain reads KAGVTQTPRYLIKTRGQQVTLSCSPISGHRSVSWYQQTPGQGLQFLFEYFSETQRNKGNFPGRFSGRQFSNSRSEMNVSTLELGDSALYLCASMGQGLDEQFFGPGTRLTVL.

The rearrangement links TRBV18 to TRBJ1-3; 9 bases are shared with TRBD1. Germline V lookup: CDR1 KGHSH, CDR2 LQKENI. The length of the CDR3 is 18 residues. The ends lost 6 bases at V and 5 bases at J; junction bases unmatched: 17. CDR3 amino acids: CASSPRSGTGISRNTIYF. The CDR3 DNA sequence: TGTGCCAGCTCGCCTAGATCGGGGACAGGGATCAGCAGAAACACCATATATTTT.

The rearrangement links TRBV11-1 to TRBJ2-1; 8 positions agree with TRBD1. The CDR3 consists of 14 residues. Trimming took 6 bases from V and 6 from J; bases not matched to a gene: 7. The germline V gene encodes CDR1 SGHAT and CDR2 FQDESV (reference sequence). This CDR3 reads CASSSRTGSNEQFF. CDR3 DNA: TGTGCCAGCAGTTCCCGGACAGGGAGCAATGAGCAGTTCTTC.